This T cell receptor beta chain was profiled in a study of T-cell reconstitution after alpha-beta-depleted transplantation in children. Study-wide points: Several patients had high TCRbeta diversity at day 60; it came from surviving recipient T cells and thymic progenitors. From newly produced T cells came most of the T-cell counts and diversity one year after transplant. Several hundred rapidly expanded clones from non-depleted graft cells reportedly supplied alpha-beta T cells about two months post-transplant.

In its sample, this clonotype was seen many times. Its antigen is not identified. During its preparation, the TCRbeta library received unique molecular identifiers. TCRdb recomputed calls from the PCR reads with MiXCR, one row per CDR3 protein. The profile shows 440,000 or so distinct CDR3 sequences, roughly 44% of them singletons. The V end lost 5 bases, the J end lost 0 bases, and 7 bases lay between the germline ends. This CDR3 is built from 12 residues. From germline, CDR1 is DFQATT and CDR2 SNEGSKA (reference sequence). V gene TRBV20-1 combines with J gene TRBJ1-1; D is uncertain. The source of this sequence is a girl between 2 and 10 years old with aplastic anemia, due to receive a stem cell transplant. Sequencing was performed on PBMCs, taken before TCRalphabeta/CD19-depleted stem cell transplant. CDR3 sequence (DNA): TGCAGTGCTCGGACGGTGAACACTGAAGCTTTCTTT. It yields the protein CSARTVNTEAFF.